This T cell receptor beta chain was documented in a study of cytomegalovirus exposure and HLA in healthy donors. PCR used 60 Vbeta primers and 13 Jbeta primers. Measured with immunoSEQ multiplex PCR; TCRdb has only the in-frame clones, and not every one. The sample consists of about 99,000 clones, about 80% of them appearing once. Sequencing was performed on PBMCs. The clonotype originates from a man aged 40-49 years in good health and CMV-seronegative.

As DNA, the CDR3 is TGCGCCAGCAGCGGGGGGACGAAGACAGATACGCAGTATTTT. Amino acid sequence: CASSGGTKTDTQYF. The gene calls are TRBV5-1 and TRBJ2-3, with D maybe TRBD2 (6 bases). V was shortened by 4 bases and J by 3 bases, with 12 bases between the two germline ends. The CDR3 has 14 amino acids. Germline V lookup: CDR1 SGHRS, CDR2 YFSETQ.